The sequence of this T cell receptor beta chain was determined in a study of T cell changes during pregnancy in multiple sclerosis. The length of the CDR3 is 13 residues. CDR1 SGHDT and CDR2 YYEEEE come from the germline V gene. With 0 bases removed from V and 9 bases from J, the gap between germline ends came to 11 bases. Clones were read by immunoSEQ multiplex PCR, and TCRdb kept only the in-frame ones, dropping some. The profile shows 90,000 to 100,000 clones, 94% of them singletons. Sequencing was performed on peripheral blood, taken in the third trimester of pregnancy. The sequence derives from a female donor with multiple sclerosis, enrolled in a pregnancy study. The chain combines TRBV5-6 with TRBJ2-3; D call uncertain. CDR3: CASSLAAAETQYF. CDR3 coding DNA: TGTGCCAGCAGCTTGGCCGCGGCGGAGACGCAGTATTTT.